These 30 T cell receptor beta chains came from one sample sequenced in a study of Graves' ophthalmopathy and Graves' hyperthyroidism. TCR beta CDR3 amplification used RNA transcripts. First-round RT-PCR employed HTBI primers, with a second-round multiplex PCR after it. Each CDR3 protein gets one entry after TCRdb re-called the multiplex PCR reads with MiXCR. Among over 500,000 distinct CDR3 sequences listed, 20% to 25% were seen once. Sequencing was done on a sample of peripheral blood. The receptors derive from a woman aged 18-30 years with stable Graves' hyperthyroidism. Some clones in this sample may be carry-over from other donors' samples.

In its sample, this clonotype was seen a few times. The chain joins TRBV27 to TRBJ2-5; possibly TRBD2 for D (5 bases). The CDR3 totals 14 residues. V was shortened by 5 bases and J by 2 bases, with 12 bases between the two germline ends. The germline gives CDR1 MNHEY, CDR2 SMNVEV (reference sequence). In DNA form, the CDR3 reads TGTGCCAGCAGTCACGGACTGGAACAAGAGACCCAGTACTTC. Protein: CASSHGLEQETQYF.

This clonotype occurred many times. This chain links TRBV27 with TRBJ1-6; D gene uncertain. Germline V gene sequence: CDR1 MNHEY, CDR2 SMNVEV (reference sequence). The length of the CDR3 is 16 residues. V dropped 4 bases and J dropped 1 base, with 11 bases sitting between them. CDR3 sequence: CASSSQTESYNSPLHF. CDR3 DNA: TGTGCCAGCAGTTCTCAAACGGAATCCTATAATTCACCCCTCCACTTT.

As regards this clonotype: A read error is likely, as this CDR3 ends without the conserved phenylalanine or tryptophan. The rearrangement links TRBV4-1 to TRBJ2-7, with D tentatively TRBD1 (5 bases). CDR1 MGHRA and CDR2 YSYEKL come from the germline V gene. V was clipped by 5 bases and J by 2 bases, with 13 bases between them. This CDR3 contains 14 residues. The CDR3 spells CASSLGQGAYEQYY. CDR3 DNA: TGCGCCAGCAGCTTAGGACAAGGCGCCTACGAGCAGTACTAC.

The sample holds many counts of this clonotype. V usage is TRBV12-3 or TRBV12-4 and J usage is TRBJ2-5, with D hard to call. CDR3 length: 12 residues. Trimming shortened V by 3 bases and J by 6 bases, and 8 bases separated the two germline ends. CDR3 DNA: TGTGCCAGCAGTTTGCCGGTTCAGACCCAGTACTTC. It specifies CASSLPVQTQYF.

The chain joins TRBV11-2 to TRBJ2-7, with 7 bases aligning to TRBD2. This CDR3 comprises 15 residues. V lost 5 bases to trimming and J lost 7 bases; unmatched junction nucleotides: 14. Germline values: CDR1 SGHAT, CDR2 FQNNGV. CDR3: CASSPLKRGPREQYF. In nucleotides, the CDR3 is TGTGCCAGCAGCCCTTTAAAGCGGGGCCCTAGGGAGCAGTACTTC. Looking up the rest from reference TRBV11-2 and TRBJ2-7 gives the full variable domain: EAGVAQSPRYKIIEKRQSVAFWCNPISGHATLYWYQQILGQGPKLLIQFQNNGVVDDSQLPKDRFSAERLKGVDSTLKIQPAKLEDSAVYLCASSPLKRGPREQYFGPGTRLTVT.

The CDR3 sequence is CASSGGSEPTGELFF. CDR3 nucleotide sequence: TGTGCCAGCAGTGGGGGCTCCGAACCCACCGGGGAGCTGTTTTTT. V gene TRBV6-1 combines with J gene TRBJ2-2; the D gene is possibly TRBD1 (5 bases). CDR1 and CDR2 (germline): MNHNS, SASEGT. Trimming left V 4 bases short and J 4 bases short, with 13 bases between. This CDR3 region has 15 residues.

This clonotype appeared a few times. The CDR3 is CSARDAPHSYF. In DNA form, the CDR3 reads TGCAGTGCTAGAGATGCCCCCCACTCGTACTTC. The chain joins TRBV20-1 to TRBJ2-7; no definite D call. The germline V gene has CDR1 DFQATT and CDR2 SNEGSKA (reference sequence). The CDR3 spans 11 residues. The V gene lost 0 bases and the J gene lost 12 bases, with 12 bases spanning the gap.

This clonotype was observed a single time. V is TRBV7-8 and J is TRBJ1-2; the D is unclear. Trimming left V 0 bases short and J 5 bases short, with 10 bases between. The CDR3 has 14 residues. Germline loops: CDR1 SGHVS, CDR2 FQNEAQ. CDR3 in amino acids: CASSLAVAGYGYTF. CDR3 coding DNA: TGTGCCAGCAGCTTAGCGGTGGCTGGATATGGCTACACCTTC.

The rearrangement links TRBV6-2 or TRBV6-3 to TRBJ1-2; D might be TRBD1 (6 bases). Germline V CDR1 and CDR2: MNHEY, SVGEGT. This CDR3 contains 16 residues. Trimming took off 5 bases at V and 0 bases at J, with 16 bases between the two ends. DNA of the CDR3: TGTGCCAGCAGTGACCCGACAGGATCTTCTAACTATGGCTACACCTTC. Amino acids: CASSDPTGSSNYGYTF.

The chain carries TRBV19 and TRBJ2-7; 8 nucleotides match TRBD1. Germline CDR1 LNHDA, CDR2 SQIVND (reference sequence). The CDR3 has 12 residues. J was trimmed by 5 bases and V by 9 bases; bases with no gene match: 6. The CDR3 nucleotides are TGTGCCAGCGGACAGGGACCGAACGAGCAGTACTTC. It codes for CASGQGPNEQYF.

This clonotype was counted ten times or more. The chain recombines TRBV12-3 or TRBV12-4 with TRBJ2-7; D is undetermined. The CDR3 spans 13 residues. V lost 1 base, J lost 5 bases, and 9 bases lay in between. The CDR3 DNA is TGTGCCAGCAGTTTAGGTAGCACCCACGAGCAGTACTTC. It encodes CASSLGSTHEQYF.

The chain employs TRBV5-6 and TRBJ1-5; weak D call: TRBD1 (5 bases). V lost 4 bases, J lost 4 bases, and 12 bases lay in between. The germline V gene encodes CDR1 SGHDT and CDR2 YYEEEE. This CDR3 comprises 14 residues. The CDR3 DNA reads as TGTGCCAGCAGCGGCGGCAGGGAAAATCAGCCCCAGCATTTT. Residues: CASSGGRENQPQHF.

There are many counts of this clonotype. This chain connects TRBV19 to TRBJ2-4; the D is unclear. The CDR3 has 15 amino acids. In germline, CDR1 is LNHDA, CDR2 SQIVND (reference sequence). V was clipped by 5 bases and J by 0 bases, with 11 bases between them. The CDR3 sequence: CASSHQVLAKNIQYF. CDR3 bases: TGTGCCAGTAGTCATCAGGTGCTAGCCAAAAACATTCAGTACTTC.

This clonotype was seen a handful of times. The V and J genes are TRBV18 and TRBJ2-7; 9 bases match TRBD2. This CDR3 has 14 amino acids. CDR1 and CDR2 from the germline V gene are KGHSH and LQKENI. V lost 2 bases, J lost 7 bases, and 6 bases stayed unmatched. The chain's CDR3 is CASSPAGGLREQYF. The CDR3 coding sequence is TGTGCCAGCTCACCAGCGGGGGGGCTACGAGAGCAGTACTTC.

The rearrangement joins TRBV5-1 to TRBJ2-7; TRBD2 agrees at 9 bases. V trimming: 0 bases; J trimming: 1 base; junction bases outside the gene matches: 5. CDR1 is SGHRS and CDR2 is YFSETQ in the germline V gene. This CDR3 has 16 residues. CDR3 loop: CASSLEGSGSSYEQYF. The CDR3 DNA follows: TGCGCCAGCAGCTTGGAGGGTAGCGGGAGTTCCTACGAGCAGTACTTC.

The rearrangement uses TRBV5-1 and TRBJ1-2, with 10 bases lining up with TRBD1. V shed 4 bases, J shed 2 bases, and the junction held 8 bases outside the gene matches. The CDR3 length is 16 residues. Germline V gene data show CDR1 as SGHRS and CDR2 as YFSETQ. The CDR3 sequence is CASSPIGTGANYGYTF. CDR3 nucleotide sequence: TGCGCCAGCAGCCCTATAGGGACAGGGGCCAACTATGGCTACACCTTC.

This clonotype was seen ten or more times. This chain joins TRBV28 and TRBJ1-1; D possibly corresponds to TRBD1 (5 bases). The germline gives CDR1 MDHEN, CDR2 SYDVKM. The V end lost 2 bases, the J end lost 6 bases, and 10 bases lay between the germline ends. CDR3 length: 13 residues. CDR3 sequence reads: CASSLSSRAEAFF. The DNA of the CDR3 is TGTGCCAGCAGTTTAAGCTCCAGGGCTGAAGCTTTCTTT.

This clonotype was recorded at least ten times. V gene TRBV9 combines with J gene TRBJ2-7; D possibly corresponds to TRBD2 (5 bases). V gave up 4 bases and J gave up 7 bases, with 15 bases separating them. This CDR3 is built from 13 residues. The germline CDR1 and CDR2 sequences are SGDLS and YYNGEE. The CDR3 loop is CASSRSGIGEQYF. In DNA, the CDR3 is TGTGCCAGCAGCCGTTCCGGGATCGGTGAGCAGTACTTC.

This clonotype was seen at least ten times. The chain joins TRBV28 to TRBJ2-5, with TRBD1 identical over 8 bases. Germline V gene lookup returns CDR1 MDHEN and CDR2 SYDVKM. The CDR3 contains 14 residues. The V gene end was trimmed by 6 bases and the J gene end by 4 bases; junction bases not matched to a gene: 7. The CDR3 bases are TGTGCCAGCAGCGGACAGGGTGGGAGAGAGACCCAGTACTTC. Amino acids: CASSGQGGRETQYF.

This clonotype appeared many times. The chain has TRBV28 and TRBJ1-6; D may be TRBD1 (5 bases). Trimming shortened V by 10 bases and J by 4 bases, and 14 bases separated the two germline ends. This CDR3 is 14 amino acids long. Germline CDR1 MDHEN, CDR2 SYDVKM. The CDR3 DNA sequence: TGTGCCACCAAGGGGAAGCCATATAATTCACCCCTCCACTTT. This translates into CATKGKPYNSPLHF.

This clonotype was seen repeatedly, ten times or more. The chain recombines TRBV12-3 or TRBV12-4 with TRBJ2-7; D uncertain. V lost 3 bases and J lost 1, with 16 bases in between. The CDR3 length is 16 residues. The CDR3 coding sequence is TGTGCCAGCAGTTTTTCCCGGGCACCCCTTTCCTACGAGCAGTACTTC. This gives the protein CASSFSRAPLSYEQYF.

As concerns this clonotype: A read error may explain this, as a much larger clone is one base away. The V and J genes are TRBV2 and TRBJ1-2; possible D gene TRBD1, 5 bases. Germline CDR1 SNHLY, CDR2 FYNNEI. This CDR3 is built from 13 residues. The CDR3 reads CASSGLRGVGYIF. Written as DNA, the CDR3 is TGTGCCAGCAGTGGACTACGAGGGGTTGGCTACATCTTC. The full variable domain, completed using reference TRBV2 and TRBJ1-2, is EPEVTQTPSHQVTQMGQEVILRCVPISNHLYFYWYRQILGQKVEFLVSFYNNEISEKSEIFDDQFSVERPDGSNFTLKIRSTKLEDSAMYFCASSGLRGVGYIFGSGTRLTVV.

This clonotype has a count of ten or more. The J gene is TRBJ2-7, the V gene TRBV14; D remains ambiguous. There are 11 residues in the CDR3. V lost 0 bases and J 7 bases, leaving 4 bases between the germline ends. Germline CDR1 SGHDN, CDR2 FVKESK. The CDR3 spells CASSQDAEQYF. The CDR3 DNA sequence: TGTGCCAGCAGCCAAGACGCTGAGCAGTACTTC.

This clonotype has a count of ten or more. The chain recombines TRBV5-1 with TRBJ2-7; D possibly corresponds to TRBD2 (5 bases). The CDR3 consists of 14 residues. Trimming removed 4 bases from V and 2 bases from J, with 13 bases in between. CDR1 and CDR2 (germline): SGHRS, YFSETQ. In DNA form, the CDR3 reads TGCGCCAGCAGCGTACTAGAGGCGGCCTACGAGCAGTACTTC. It encodes CASSVLEAAYEQYF.

This clonotype was observed at least ten times. The chain is built from TRBV13 and TRBJ1-1; a possible D gene is TRBD1 (6 bases). This CDR3 has 12 amino acids. V lost 4 bases and J 11 bases, leaving 14 bases between the germline ends. From germline, CDR1 is PRHDT and CDR2 FYEKMQ (reference sequence). The CDR3 nucleotides are TGTGCCAGCAGCTCCAGGGGCCCAAACGCTTTCTTT. It yields the protein CASSSRGPNAFF.

This clonotype has just a few counts. This chain joins TRBV6-1 and TRBJ1-3; maybe TRBD1 (5 bases). CDR3 length equals 15 residues. Germline CDR1 is MNHNS and CDR2 is SASEGT. Trimming cost V 6 bases and J 10 bases, with 22 bases left between them. CDR3 in amino acids: CASSGPGRGIATIYF. The CDR3 nucleotides read TGTGCCAGCAGCGGCCCGGGGAGGGGCATTGCAACCATATATTTT.

This clonotype was recorded at least ten times. The chain couples TRBV6-1 to TRBJ1-2; D gene uncertain. Trimming took off 6 bases at V and 8 bases at J, with 16 bases between the two ends. This CDR3 is 13 amino acids long. Germline CDR1 and CDR2: MNHNS and SASEGT. This CDR3 is CASSPVIKAGYTF. CDR3 nucleotide sequence: TGTGCCAGCAGCCCCGTAATAAAGGCGGGCTACACCTTC.

This clonotype was detected many times. The J gene is TRBJ2-5, the V gene TRBV20-1; TRBD2 is a possible D gene (5 bases). The CDR3 runs 14 residues. Trimming stripped 5 bases from V and 1 base from J, with 14 bases between. Germline loops: CDR1 DFQATT, CDR2 SNEGSKA (reference sequence). DNA of the CDR3: TGCAGTGCTGGAAATTCCCGGGGCCAAGAGACCCAGTACTTC. It codes for CSAGNSRGQETQYF.

The chain carries TRBV15 and TRBJ2-1; D unresolved. The CDR3 runs to 14 residues. Germline V gene sequence: CDR1 LNHNV, CDR2 YYDKDF (reference sequence). V lost 3 bases and J 0 bases, leaving 6 bases between the germline ends. The CDR3: CATSRPPSYNEQFF. The CDR3 nucleotides read TGTGCCACCAGCAGGCCCCCCTCCTACAATGAGCAGTTCTTC. The whole variable domain, filled in from reference TRBV15 and TRBJ2-1, reads DAMVIQNPRYQVTQFGKPVTLSCSQTLNHNVMYWYQQKSSQAPKLLFHYYDKDFNNEADTPDNFQSRRPNTSFCFLDIRSPGLGDTAMYLCATSRPPSYNEQFFGPGTRLTVL.

The sample holds many counts of this clonotype. J is TRBJ1-5 and V is TRBV10-3; D is unresolved. V gave up 2 bases and J gave up 3 bases, with 8 bases separating them. The germline gives CDR1 ENHRY, CDR2 SYGVKD. The CDR3 runs 14 residues. In DNA form, the CDR3 reads TGTGCCATCAGTGAGACCGGAATCAATCAGCCCCAGCATTTT. This codes for CAISETGINQPQHF.